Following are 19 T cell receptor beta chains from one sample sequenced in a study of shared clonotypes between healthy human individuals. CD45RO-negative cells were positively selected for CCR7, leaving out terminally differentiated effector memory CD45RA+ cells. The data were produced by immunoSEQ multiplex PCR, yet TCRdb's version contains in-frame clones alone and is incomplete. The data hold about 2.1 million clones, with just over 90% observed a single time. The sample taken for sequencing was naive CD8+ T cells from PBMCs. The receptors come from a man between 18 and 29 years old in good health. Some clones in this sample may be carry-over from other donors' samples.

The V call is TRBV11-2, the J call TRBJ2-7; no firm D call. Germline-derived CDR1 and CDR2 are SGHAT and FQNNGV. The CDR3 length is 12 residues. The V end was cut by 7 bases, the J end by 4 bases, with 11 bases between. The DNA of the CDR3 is TGTGCCAGCACCCTAACTTGGTACGAGCAGTACTTC. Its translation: CASTLTWYEQYF.

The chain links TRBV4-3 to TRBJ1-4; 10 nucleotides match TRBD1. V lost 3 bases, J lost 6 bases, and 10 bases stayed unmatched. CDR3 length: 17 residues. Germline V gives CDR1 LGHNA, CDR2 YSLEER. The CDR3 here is CASSQRGQGPRDEKLFF. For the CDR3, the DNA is TGCGCCAGCAGCCAGAGGGGACAGGGGCCCAGGGATGAAAAACTGTTTTTT.

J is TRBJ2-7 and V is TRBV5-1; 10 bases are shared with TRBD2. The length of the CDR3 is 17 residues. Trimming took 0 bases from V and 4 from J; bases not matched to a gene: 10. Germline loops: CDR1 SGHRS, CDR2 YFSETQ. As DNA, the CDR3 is TGCGCCAGCAGCTTGGGAGTACTAGCGGGAAGCTCGTACGAGCAGTACTTC. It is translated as CASSLGVLAGSSYEQYF.

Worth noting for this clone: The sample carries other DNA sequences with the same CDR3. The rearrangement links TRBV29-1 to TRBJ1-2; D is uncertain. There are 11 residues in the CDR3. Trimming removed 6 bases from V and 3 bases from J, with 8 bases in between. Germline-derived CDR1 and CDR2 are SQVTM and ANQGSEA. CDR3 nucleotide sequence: TGCAGCGTCCGGGTTCACTATGGCTACACCTTC. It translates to CSVRVHYGYTF.

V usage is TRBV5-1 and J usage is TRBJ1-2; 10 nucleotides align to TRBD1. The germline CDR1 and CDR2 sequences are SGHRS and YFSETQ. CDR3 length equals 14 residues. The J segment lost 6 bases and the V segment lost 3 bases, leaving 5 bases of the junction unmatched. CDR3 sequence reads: CASSWAGTGDGYTF. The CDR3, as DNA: TGCGCCAGCAGCTGGGCCGGGACAGGGGATGGCTACACCTTC.

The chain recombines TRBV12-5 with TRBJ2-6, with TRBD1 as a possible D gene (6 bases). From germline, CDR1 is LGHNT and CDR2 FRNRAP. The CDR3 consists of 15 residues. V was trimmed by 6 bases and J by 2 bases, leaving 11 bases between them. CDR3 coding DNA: TGTGCTAGTGGCCCGGGACAACCTGGGGCCAACGTCCTGACTTTC. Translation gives CASGPGQPGANVLTF.

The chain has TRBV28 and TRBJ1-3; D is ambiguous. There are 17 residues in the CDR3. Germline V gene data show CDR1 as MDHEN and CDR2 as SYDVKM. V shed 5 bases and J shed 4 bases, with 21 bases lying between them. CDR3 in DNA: TGTGCCAGCAGTCCCCCCCCCTGGGGAACGAACGGAAACACCATATATTTT. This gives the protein CASSPPPWGTNGNTIYF. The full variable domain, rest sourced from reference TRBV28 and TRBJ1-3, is DVKVTQSSRYLVKRTGEKVFLECVQDMDHENMFWYRQDPGLGLRLIYFSYDVKMKEKGDIPEGYSVSREKKERFSLILESASTNQTSMYLCASSPPPWGTNGNTIYFGEGSWLTVV.

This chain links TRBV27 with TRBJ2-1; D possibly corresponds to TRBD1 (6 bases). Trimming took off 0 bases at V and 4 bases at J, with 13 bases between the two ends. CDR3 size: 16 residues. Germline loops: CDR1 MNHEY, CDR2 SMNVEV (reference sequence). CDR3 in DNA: TGTGCCAGCAGTTTATCCGGGACAAACCCTTACAATGAGCAGTTCTTC. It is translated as CASSLSGTNPYNEQFF.

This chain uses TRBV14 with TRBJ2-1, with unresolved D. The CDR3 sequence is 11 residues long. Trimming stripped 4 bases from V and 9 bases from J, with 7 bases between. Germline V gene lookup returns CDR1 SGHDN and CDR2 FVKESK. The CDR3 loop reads CASSLSSEQFF. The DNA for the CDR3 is TGTGCCAGCAGCCTTAGTAGTGAGCAGTTCTTC.

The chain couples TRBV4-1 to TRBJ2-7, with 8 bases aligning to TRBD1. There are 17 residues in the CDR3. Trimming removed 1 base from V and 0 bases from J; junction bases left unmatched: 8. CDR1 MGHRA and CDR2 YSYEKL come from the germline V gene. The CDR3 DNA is TGCGCCAGCAGCCAAGTAATGACGACAGGGGCCTCCTACGAGCAGTACTTC. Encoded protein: CASSQVMTTGASYEQYF.

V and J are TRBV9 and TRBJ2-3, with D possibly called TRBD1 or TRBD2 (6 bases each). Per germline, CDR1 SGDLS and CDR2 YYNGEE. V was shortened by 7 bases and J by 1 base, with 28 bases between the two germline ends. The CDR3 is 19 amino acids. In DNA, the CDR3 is TGTGCCAGCGGGGGGCGTACGACCCTAACATGGACTGGCACAGATACGCAGTATTTT. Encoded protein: CASGGRTTLTWTGTDTQYF.

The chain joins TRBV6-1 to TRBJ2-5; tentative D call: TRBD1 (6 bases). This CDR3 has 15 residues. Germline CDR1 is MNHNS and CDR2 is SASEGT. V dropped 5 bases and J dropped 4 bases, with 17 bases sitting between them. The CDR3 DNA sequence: TGTGCCAGCAGTCAGATCAGGGGACACGGAGAGACCCAGTACTTC. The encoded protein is CASSQIRGHGETQYF.

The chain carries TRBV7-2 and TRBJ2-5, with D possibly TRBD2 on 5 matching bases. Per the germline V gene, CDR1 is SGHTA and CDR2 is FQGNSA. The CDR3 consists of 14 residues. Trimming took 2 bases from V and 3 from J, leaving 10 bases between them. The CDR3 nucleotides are TGTGCCAGCAGCTTAAGCTGGCGGGAAGAGACCCAGTACTTC. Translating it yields CASSLSWREETQYF.

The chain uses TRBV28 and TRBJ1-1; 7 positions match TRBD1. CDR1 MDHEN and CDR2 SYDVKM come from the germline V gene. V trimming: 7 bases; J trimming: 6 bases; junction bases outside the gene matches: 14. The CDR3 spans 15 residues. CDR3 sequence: CASILVGRGVSEAFF. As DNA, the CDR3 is TGTGCCAGCATCCTGGTGGGCAGGGGGGTCTCTGAAGCTTTCTTT.

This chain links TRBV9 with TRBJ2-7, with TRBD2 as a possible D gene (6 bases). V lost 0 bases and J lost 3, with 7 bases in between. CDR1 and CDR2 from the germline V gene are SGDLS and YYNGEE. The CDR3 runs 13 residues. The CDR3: CASSVGDFYEQYF. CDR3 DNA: TGTGCCAGCAGCGTAGGGGACTTCTACGAGCAGTACTTC.

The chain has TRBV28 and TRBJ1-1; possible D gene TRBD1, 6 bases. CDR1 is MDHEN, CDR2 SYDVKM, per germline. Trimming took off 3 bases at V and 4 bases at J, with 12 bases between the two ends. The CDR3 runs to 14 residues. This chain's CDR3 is CASSLKGGSTEAFF. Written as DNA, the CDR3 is TGTGCCAGCAGTTTGAAAGGGGGTAGCACTGAAGCTTTCTTT.

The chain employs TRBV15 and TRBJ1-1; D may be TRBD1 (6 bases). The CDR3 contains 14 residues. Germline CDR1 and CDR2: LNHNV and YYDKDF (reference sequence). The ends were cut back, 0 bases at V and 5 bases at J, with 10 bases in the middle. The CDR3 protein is CATSRDHRDTEAFF. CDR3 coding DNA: TGTGCCACCAGCAGAGATCACAGGGATACTGAAGCTTTCTTT.

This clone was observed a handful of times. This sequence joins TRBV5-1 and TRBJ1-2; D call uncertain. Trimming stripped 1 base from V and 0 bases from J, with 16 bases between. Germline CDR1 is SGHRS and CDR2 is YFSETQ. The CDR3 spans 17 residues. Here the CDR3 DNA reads TGCGCCAGCAGCTTGAACGACCTTGGCCAAGCTAACTATGGCTACACCTTC. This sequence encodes CASSLNDLGQANYGYTF.

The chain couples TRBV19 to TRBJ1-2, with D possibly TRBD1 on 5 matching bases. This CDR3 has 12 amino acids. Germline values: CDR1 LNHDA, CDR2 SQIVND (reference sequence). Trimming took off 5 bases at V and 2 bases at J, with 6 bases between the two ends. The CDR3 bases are TGTGCCAGTAGTGGACACAACTATGGCTACACCTTC. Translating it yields CASSGHNYGYTF.